This TCR beta chain was captured by sequencing in a study of T cells in Graves' hyperthyroidism and ophthalmopathy. Study-wide results and caveats: Within blood appeared most thyroid clonotypes that had expanded above 0.001.

Researchers took RNA transcripts and amplified the TCR beta CDR3 regions from them. TCR CDR3 regions were first amplified by RT-PCR with HTBI primers. TCRdb independently ran MiXCR on the multiplex PCR reads; one entry per CDR3 protein. The sample lists fewer than 450,000 distinct CDR3 sequences; roughly 15% were seen once. As regards this clonotype: Its cognate antigen is unknown.

In making diagnoses, clinical symptoms, serum thyroxine and TRAb, thyroid ultrasound and orbital computed tomography were all used. The source of the PBMCs was about 10 ml of fresh peripheral blood. The receptor was derived from a woman aged 55 to 70 with Graves' ophthalmopathy. Sequenced sample: blood.

The CDR3 nucleotides are TGTGCCAGCAGGGAACCCCAGGGCTGGTATCAGCCCCAGCATTTT. This codes for CASREPQGWYQPQHF. The chain uses TRBV6-1 and TRBJ1-5; D may be TRBD1 (5 bases). This CDR3 is 15 amino acids long. CDR1 and CDR2 (germline): MNHNS, SASEGT. V was shortened by 6 bases and J by 5 bases, with 17 bases between the two germline ends.